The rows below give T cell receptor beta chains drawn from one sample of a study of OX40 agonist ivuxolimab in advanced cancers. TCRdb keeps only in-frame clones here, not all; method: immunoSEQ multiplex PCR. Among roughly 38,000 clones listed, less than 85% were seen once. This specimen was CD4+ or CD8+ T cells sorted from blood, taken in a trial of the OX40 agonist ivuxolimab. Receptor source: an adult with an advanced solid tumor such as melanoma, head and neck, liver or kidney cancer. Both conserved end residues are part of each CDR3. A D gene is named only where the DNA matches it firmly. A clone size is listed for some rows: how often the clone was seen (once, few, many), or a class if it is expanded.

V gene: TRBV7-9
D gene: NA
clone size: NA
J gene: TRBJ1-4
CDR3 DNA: TGTGCCAGCAGCTTAGGCGAGGGGAGGGAAAATGAAAAACTGTTTTTT
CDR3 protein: CASSLGEGRENEKLFF

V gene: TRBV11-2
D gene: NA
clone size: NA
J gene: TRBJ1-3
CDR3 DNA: TGTGCCAGCAGCTTGAGGGGCAACACCATATATTTT
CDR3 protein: CASSLRGNTIYF

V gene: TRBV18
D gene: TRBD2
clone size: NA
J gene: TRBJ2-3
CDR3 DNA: TGTGCCAGCTCACCTTATACCACCGGGGGGGGCACAGATACGCAGTATTTT
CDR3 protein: CASSPYTTGGGTDTQYF

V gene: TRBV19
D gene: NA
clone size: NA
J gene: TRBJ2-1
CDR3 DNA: TGTGCCAGCCCCCCTCCCGGCCTCAGCTCCTACAATGAGCAGTTCTTC
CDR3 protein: CASPPPGLSSYNEQFF

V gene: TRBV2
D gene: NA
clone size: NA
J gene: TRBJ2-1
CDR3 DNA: TGTGCCAGTCGGAACGCGGGACAGTCCTACAATGAGCAGTTCTTC
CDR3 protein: CASRNAGQSYNEQFF

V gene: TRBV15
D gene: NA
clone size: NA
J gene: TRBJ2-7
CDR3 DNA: TGTGCCACCAGCAGAGACAGGATAGCCTCCTACGAGCAGTACTTC
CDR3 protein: CATSRDRIASYEQYF

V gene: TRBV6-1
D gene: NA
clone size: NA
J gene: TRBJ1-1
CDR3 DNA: TGTGCCAGCAGTGAAAGAGTTTGGGTGGGTGCTGCCACTGAAGCTTTCTTT
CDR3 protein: CASSERVWVGAATEAFF

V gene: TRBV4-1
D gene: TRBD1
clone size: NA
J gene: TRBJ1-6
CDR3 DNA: TGCGCCAGCAGCCGAAGGACAGGGGATAATTCACCCCTCCACTTT
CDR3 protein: CASSRRTGDNSPLHF

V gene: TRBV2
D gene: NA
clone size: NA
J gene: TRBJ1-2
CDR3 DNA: TGTGCCAGCAGTAGTAGCCGACAGACCTATGGCTACACCTTC
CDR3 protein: CASSSSRQTYGYTF

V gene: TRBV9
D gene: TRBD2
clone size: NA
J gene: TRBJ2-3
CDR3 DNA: TGTGCCAGCAGTCTGGGACTAGCTGGACCAGATACGCAGTATTTT
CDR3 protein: CASSLGLAGPDTQYF

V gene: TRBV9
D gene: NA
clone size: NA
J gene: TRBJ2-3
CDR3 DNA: TGTGCCAGCAGCGTAGGCGTGTGGGGACCCACAGATACGCAGTATTTT
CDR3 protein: CASSVGVWGPTDTQYF

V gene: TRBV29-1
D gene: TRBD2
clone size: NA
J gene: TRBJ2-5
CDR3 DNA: TGCAGCGTGCGGGAGTCCGGGGGGACCCAGTACTTC
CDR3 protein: CSVRESGGTQYF

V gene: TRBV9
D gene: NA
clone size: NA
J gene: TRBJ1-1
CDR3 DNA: TGTGCCAGCAGCCCGAGAGGGGGGGGCAGCTCTCTGTCGAACACTGAAGCTTTCTTT
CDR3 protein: CASSPRGGGSSLSNTEAFF

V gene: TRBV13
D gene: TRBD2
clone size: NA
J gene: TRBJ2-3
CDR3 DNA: TGTGCCAGCAGCATCAGACTAGCGGGGTTTAGCACAGATACGCAGTATTTT
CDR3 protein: CASSIRLAGFSTDTQYF

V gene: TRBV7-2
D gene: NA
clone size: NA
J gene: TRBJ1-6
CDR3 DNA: TGTGCCAGCAGCTCCCGGAGGACAGTTGACAATTCACCCCTCCACTTT
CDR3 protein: CASSSRRTVDNSPLHF

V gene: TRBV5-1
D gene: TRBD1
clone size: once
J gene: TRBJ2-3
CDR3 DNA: TGCGCCAGCAGCTCCACAACAGGGGCGATGGGCACAGATACGCAGTATTTT
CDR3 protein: CASSSTTGAMGTDTQYF

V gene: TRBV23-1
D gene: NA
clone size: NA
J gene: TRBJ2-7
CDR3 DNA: TGCGCCAGAGCCTTAGGAGACCCCGGAGTCGAGCAGTACTTC
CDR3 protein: CARALGDPGVEQYF

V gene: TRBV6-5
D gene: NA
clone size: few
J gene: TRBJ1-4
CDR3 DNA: TGTGCCAGCAGTACCTCGACGTCTAATGAAAAACTGTTTTTT
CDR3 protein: CASSTSTSNEKLFF

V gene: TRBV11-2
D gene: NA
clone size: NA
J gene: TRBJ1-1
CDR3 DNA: TGTGCCAGCAGGTTATCTTGGAAAGCTTTCTTT
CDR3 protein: CASRLSWKAFF

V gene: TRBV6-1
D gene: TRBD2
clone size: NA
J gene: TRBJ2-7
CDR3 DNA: TGTGCCAGCAGGCCTAGCGGGGTCCCCTACGAGCAGTACTTC
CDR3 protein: CASRPSGVPYEQYF

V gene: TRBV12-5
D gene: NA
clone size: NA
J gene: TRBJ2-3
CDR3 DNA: TGTGCTAGTGGTTTCCCTGGCACAGATACGCAGTATTTT
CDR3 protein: CASGFPGTDTQYF

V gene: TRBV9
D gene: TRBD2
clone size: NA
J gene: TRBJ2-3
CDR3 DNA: TGTGCCAGCAGCGGGTTCACCTTAGCGGGGGGCTCAGATACGCAGTATTTT
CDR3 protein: CASSGFTLAGGSDTQYF

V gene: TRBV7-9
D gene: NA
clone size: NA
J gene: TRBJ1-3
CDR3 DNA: TGTGCCAGCAGCTCCCGACATTTCCGAGCTGGAAACACCATATATTTT
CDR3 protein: CASSSRHFRAGNTIYF

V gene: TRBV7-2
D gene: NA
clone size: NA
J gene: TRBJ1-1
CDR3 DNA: TGTGCCAGCAGCTTAGGGGGTGAAGCTTTCTTT
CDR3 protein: CASSLGGEAFF

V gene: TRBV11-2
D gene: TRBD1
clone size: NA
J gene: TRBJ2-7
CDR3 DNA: TGTGCCAGCAGCACCTACAGGGGGCTCAACGAGCAGTACTTC
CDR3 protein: CASSTYRGLNEQYF

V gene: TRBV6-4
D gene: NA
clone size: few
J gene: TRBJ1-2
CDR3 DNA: TGTGCCAGCAGCACCTCGAGCGGGAGGAACTATGGCTACACCTTC
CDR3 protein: CASSTSSGRNYGYTF

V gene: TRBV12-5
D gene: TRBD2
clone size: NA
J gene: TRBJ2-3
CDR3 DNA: TGTGCTAGTGGTTTGGTATTTTGGGGCGGGGGGTCCAAAGGAGATACGCAGTATTTT
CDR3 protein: CASGLVFWGGGSKGDTQYF

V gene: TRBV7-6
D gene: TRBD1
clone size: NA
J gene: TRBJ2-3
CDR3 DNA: TGTGCCAGCAGCTTGACAGGGTACGATACGCAGTATTTT
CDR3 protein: CASSLTGYDTQYF

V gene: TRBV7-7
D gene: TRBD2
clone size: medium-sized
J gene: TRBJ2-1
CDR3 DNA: TGTGCTAGCAGCACGGGACTAGCGGTCGATGAGCAGTTCTTC
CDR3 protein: CASSTGLAVDEQFF

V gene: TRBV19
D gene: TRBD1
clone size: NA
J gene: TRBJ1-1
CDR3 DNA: TGTGCCAGTAGTTTCCAGGGGGCGACTGAAGCTTTCTTT
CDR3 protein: CASSFQGATEAFF

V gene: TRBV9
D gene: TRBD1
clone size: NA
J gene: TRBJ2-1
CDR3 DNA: TGTGCCAGCAGCAAGGACAGGGGGACCTACAATGAGCAGTTCTTC
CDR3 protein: CASSKDRGTYNEQFF

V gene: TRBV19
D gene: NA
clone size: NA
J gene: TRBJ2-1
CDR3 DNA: TGTGCCAGTAGTATAGTGGCGTACCGTGTGGACAATGAGCAGTTCTTC
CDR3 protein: CASSIVAYRVDNEQFF

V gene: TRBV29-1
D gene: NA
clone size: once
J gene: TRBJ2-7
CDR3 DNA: TGCAGCGTTGTGGGCGGGACAGTGGGCTACGAGCAGTACTTC
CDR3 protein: CSVVGGTVGYEQYF

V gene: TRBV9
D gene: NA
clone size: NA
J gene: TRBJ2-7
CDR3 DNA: TGTGCCAGCAGCGTCGAGGGTCAATCCTACGAGCAGTACTTC
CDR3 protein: CASSVEGQSYEQYF

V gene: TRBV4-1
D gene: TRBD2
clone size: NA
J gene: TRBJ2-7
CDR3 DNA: TGCGCCAGCAGCCAAGATTGGACTAGGAGTCTCTACGAGCAGTACTTC
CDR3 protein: CASSQDWTRSLYEQYF

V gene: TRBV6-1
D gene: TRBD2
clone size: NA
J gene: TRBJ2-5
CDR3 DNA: TGTGCCAGAGGGACTAGCGGGGGGGCTGGGGAGACCCAGTACTTC
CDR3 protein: CARGTSGGAGETQYF

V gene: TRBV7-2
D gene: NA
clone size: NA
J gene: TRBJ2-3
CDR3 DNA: TGTGCCAGCAGCTTAGCGCGCACAGATACGCAGTATTTT
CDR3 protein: CASSLARTDTQYF

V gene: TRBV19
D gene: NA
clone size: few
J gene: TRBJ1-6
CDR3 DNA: TGTGCCAGTAGTATGGAGAGGTCACCCCTCCACTTT
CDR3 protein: CASSMERSPLHF

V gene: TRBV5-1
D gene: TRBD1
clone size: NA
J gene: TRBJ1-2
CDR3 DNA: TGCGCCAGCAGCTTGGAGGGACAGGGTTGGTTAGCGGCCGGCTACACCTTC
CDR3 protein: CASSLEGQGWLAAGYTF

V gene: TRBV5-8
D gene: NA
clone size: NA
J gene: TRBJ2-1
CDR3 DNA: TGTGCCAGCAGTTACCGCTTCGGGGACGGCTCCTACAATGAGCAGTTCTTC
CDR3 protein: CASSYRFGDGSYNEQFF